This entry is about one T cell receptor (beta chain). Its target is not known. This entry comes from a study of cytomegalovirus exposure and HLA in healthy donors. Overall study context: Sequencing of roughly 180 million T cells in an earlier analysis found 100 million or so unique TCR beta sequences.

General study findings and limits: In a later analysis, parvovirus B19, influenza, CMV and Epstein-Barr virus appeared linked to several top co-occurrence clusters. From TCR beta sequences, most subjects' HLA-A and HLA-B alleles were reportedly predicted accurately.

13 Jbeta primers and 60 Vbeta primers were used for the PCR. Assay: immunoSEQ multiplex PCR; the TCRdb copy retains only in-frame clones and omits some. There are some 76,000 clones in the sample; about 81% occur only once, and roughly 9% lies in the top ten. This CDR3 has 12 residues. Trimming shortened V by 6 bases and J by 4 bases, and 4 bases separated the two germline ends. Germline CDR1 reads SGHAT; CDR2 reads FQNNGV. This clonotype was obtained from a woman between 35 and 50 years old in good health and CMV-seropositive. Source material: PBMCs. V gene TRBV11-2 combines with J gene TRBJ1-6; D is undetermined. CDR3 region: CASSRYNSPLHF. In nucleotides, the CDR3 is TGTGCCAGCAGTCGTTATAATTCACCCCTCCACTTT.